Included here is one T cell receptor beta chain sequence, with context. The antigen is unknown. The sample originates from a study of PD-1 blockade in classical Hodgkin lymphoma. General study results and limits: The study reported lower baseline TCR diversity in newly diagnosed patients than in healthy donors. Why the repertoires differ is still unclear, perhaps disease activity or prior therapy.

Looked up from germline, CDR1 is WSHSY and CDR2 is SAAADI. The CDR3 consists of 13 residues. Trimming pared 1 base from V and 0 bases from J, leaving 2 bases between. The data were produced by immunoSEQ multiplex PCR, yet TCRdb's version contains in-frame clones alone and is incomplete. The sample shows 19,000 or so clones, approximately 90% of them seen only once. As to time point: newly diagnosed, previously untreated cHL patient sample. The authors enriched CD8+ T cells from thawed PBMCs via magnetic negative selection. Comparison PBMCs came from previously untreated, newly diagnosed classical Hodgkin lymphoma patients.

Input material: CD8+ T cells from blood. V is TRBV10-2 and J is TRBJ2-3; no clear D. The receptor was derived from a human donor with classical Hodgkin lymphoma. CDR3 DNA: TGCGCCAGCAGTGAGTTCAGCACAGATACGCAGTATTTT. Protein sequence: CASSEFSTDTQYF.